This TCR beta chain was recorded in a study of cytomegalovirus exposure and HLA in healthy donors. With 60 Vbeta and 13 Jbeta primers, the PCR was carried out. Repertoires were generated with immunoSEQ multiplex PCR, while TCRdb's copy carries only in-frame clones and drops some. Of approximately 120,000 clones in the sample, 77% were seen once. Per germline, CDR1 SGHTA and CDR2 FQGNSA. The CDR3 is made up of 18 amino acids. V lost 5 bases, J lost 0 bases, and 14 bases stayed unmatched. This clone occurred once. Antigen: not known. Study results and limitations: The investigators catalogued 150 to 200 TCR beta chains as cytomegalovirus-associated. A previous analysis found most TCR beta V segments productive roughly 87% or roughly 30% of the time.

The source of this sequence is a middle-aged woman in good health and CMV-seropositive. This sequence joins TRBV7-2 and TRBJ1-2, with 8 nucleotides matching TRBD1. Input material: PBMCs. In DNA form, the CDR3 reads TGTGCCAGCAGCCATATCGGGACAGGAGACTTAGCTAACTATGGCTACACCTTC. Translated, it gives CASSHIGTGDLANYGYTF.